These 17 T cell receptor beta chains originate from one sample sequenced in a study of cytotoxic CD8 clonotypes in ibrutinib-treated CLL. Only in-frame clones appear in the TCRdb table, and some are missing; sequencing was by immunoSEQ multiplex PCR. The sample carries approximately 70,000 clones, 90% recorded once. Sample: PBMCs, taken after 12 months of ibrutinib treatment. These receptors all stem from a human donor with chronic lymphocytic leukemia.

The chain recombines TRBV7-3 with TRBJ1-1; D remains unclear. This CDR3 comprises 14 residues. The germline V and J ends were trimmed by 3 bases and 1 base, with 9 bases remaining between them. CDR1 and CDR2 from the germline V gene are SGHTA and FQGTGA. CDR3 loop: CASSFSGGNTEAFF. CDR3 in DNA: TGTGCCAGCAGCTTTAGTGGCGGGAACACTGAAGCTTTCTTT.

In its sample, this clone was seen a few times. CDR3 sequence: CASSDSGTGGWNGYTF. In DNA, the CDR3 is TGTGCCAGCAGTGACTCTGGGACAGGGGGCTGGAATGGCTACACCTTC. J is TRBJ1-2 and V is TRBV6-4; 12 positions match TRBD1. Germline CDR1 MRHNA, CDR2 SNTAGT. Trimming at V came to 0 bases and at J to 6 bases, leaving 5 bases not matched to a gene. The CDR3 spans 16 residues.

The J gene is TRBJ1-4, the V gene TRBV28; D call uncertain. V was shortened by 5 bases and J by 3 bases, with 16 bases between the two germline ends. Germline V lookup: CDR1 MDHEN, CDR2 SYDVKM. The CDR3 totals 16 residues. The CDR3 is CASSPYAGYPNEKLFF. CDR3 DNA: TGTGCCAGCAGTCCTTACGCGGGGTATCCTAATGAAAAACTGTTTTTT.

This chain connects TRBV28 to TRBJ1-2; D is undetermined. V lost 2 bases and J 1 base, leaving 14 bases between the germline ends. The CDR3 spans 16 residues. Germline CDR1 and CDR2: MDHEN and SYDVKM. CDR3: CASSLGPRRVNYGYTF. The CDR3 region has the DNA TGTGCCAGCAGTTTAGGCCCGCGGCGGGTTAACTATGGCTACACCTTC.

V and J are TRBV19 and TRBJ1-4; D not certain. Germline values: CDR1 LNHDA, CDR2 SQIVND (reference sequence). Trimming took off 7 bases at V and 0 bases at J, with 15 bases between the two ends. The CDR3 contains 16 residues. The CDR3 DNA reads as TGTGCCAGTACCCGCCTCGGGGTTGCAACTAATGAAAAACTGTTTTTT. This sequence encodes CASTRLGVATNEKLFF. The full variable domain, rest sourced from reference TRBV19 and TRBJ1-4, is DGGITQSPKYLFRKEGQNVTLSCEQNLNHDAMYWYRQDPGQGLRLIYYSQIVNDFQKGDIAEGYSVSREKKESFPLTVTSAQKNPTAFYLCASTRLGVATNEKLFFGSGTQLSVL.

This chain links TRBV28 with TRBJ2-5; 8 nucleotides line up with TRBD1. Germline-derived CDR1 and CDR2 are MDHEN and SYDVKM. The CDR3 runs 15 residues. Trimming removed 4 bases from V and 5 bases from J; junction bases left unmatched: 9. CDR3: CASSSGQGSFETQYF. CDR3 bases: TGTGCCAGCAGTTCCGGACAGGGAAGTTTCGAGACCCAGTACTTC.

CDR3 in amino acids: CASSPGPGTDTQYF. CDR3 coding DNA: TGTGCCAGCAGCCCAGGACCCGGCACAGATACGCAGTATTTT. V usage is TRBV5-4 and J usage is TRBJ2-3; D is unresolved. V was cut by 4 bases and J by 1 base, with 10 bases left in between. This CDR3 contains 14 residues. Germline assignment: CDR1 SGHNT and CDR2 YYREEE (reference sequence).

V usage is TRBV5-1 and J usage is TRBJ2-1; D assignment may be TRBD1 or TRBD2 (5 bases each). Germline CDR1 SGHRS, CDR2 YFSETQ. The CDR3 consists of 19 residues. The ends were cut back, 0 bases at V and 0 bases at J, with 19 bases in the middle. The DNA for the CDR3 is TGCGCCAGCAGCTTGGCTGGGGGTGGTGGGCAGAGCTCCTACAATGAGCAGTTCTTC. It translates to CASSLAGGGGQSSYNEQFF.

J is TRBJ2-7 and V is TRBV5-1; maybe TRBD2 (5 bases). CDR3 size: 15 residues. V lost 4 bases and J lost 2, with 16 bases in between. Per the germline V gene, CDR1 is SGHRS and CDR2 is YFSETQ. The CDR3 is CASSPIRTGAYEQYF. CDR3 DNA: TGCGCCAGCAGCCCGATCCGGACTGGGGCCTACGAGCAGTACTTC.

The chain combines TRBV27 with TRBJ1-1; TRBD1 matches 7 bases. The V segment lost 0 bases and the J segment 5 bases; nucleotides outside the gene matches: 9. The CDR3 totals 16 residues. CDR1 and CDR2 (germline): MNHEY, SMNVEV (reference sequence). The CDR3 DNA is TGTGCCAGCAGTTTATCGGCCCTACAGGGGTGGACTGAAGCTTTCTTT. Its protein product is CASSLSALQGWTEAFF.

The V gene is TRBV5-5, the J gene TRBJ2-3; no clear D gene. Germline lookup yields CDR1 SGHKS and CDR2 YYEKEE (reference sequence). This CDR3 contains 12 residues. V was cut by 1 base and J by 4 bases, with 4 bases left in between. The CDR3 nucleotides read TGTGCCAGCAGCTTGCCCCCAGATACGCAGTATTTT. This encodes CASSLPPDTQYF.

V gene TRBV2 combines with J gene TRBJ2-7; 7 nucleotides line up with TRBD1. In germline, CDR1 is SNHLY, CDR2 FYNNEI. V shed 6 bases, J shed 2 bases, and the junction held 7 bases outside the gene matches. The CDR3 extends over 14 amino acids. CDR3 protein: CASRAGTETYEQYF. In DNA, the CDR3 is TGTGCCAGCAGGGCCGGGACAGAGACCTACGAGCAGTACTTC.

V gene TRBV18 combines with J gene TRBJ1-1, with TRBD1 matching over 8 bases. Losses at the gene ends were 2 bases for V and 1 base for J; bases not matched to a gene: 9. The CDR3 spans 17 residues. Germline CDR1 is KGHSH and CDR2 is LQKENI. CDR3 region: CASSPRTGSRGNTEAFF. Written as DNA, the CDR3 is TGTGCCAGCTCACCAAGGACAGGGTCGCGGGGGAACACTGAAGCTTTCTTT.

The V gene is TRBV7-3, the J gene TRBJ2-1; D remains ambiguous. Trimming pared 3 bases from V and 10 bases from J, leaving 16 bases between. The germline CDR1 and CDR2 sequences are SGHTA and FQGTGA. The CDR3 is made up of 14 amino acids. CDR3 in amino acids: CASSFIQIEGEQFF. CDR3 DNA: TGTGCCAGCAGCTTTATTCAAATTGAAGGAGAGCAGTTCTTC.

This chain joins TRBV30 and TRBJ2-1, with TRBD2 matching 8 bases. After removal of 2 bases from V and 4 bases from J, the junction contained 4 bases not matched to a gene. CDR3 length equals 14 residues. Looked up from germline, CDR1 is GTSNPN and CDR2 is SVGIG (reference sequence). The CDR3 region has the DNA TGTGCCTGGAGTTTGGCGGGAGGTTACAATGAGCAGTTCTTC. This translates into CAWSLAGGYNEQFF.

The chain uses TRBV13 and TRBJ2-2; TRBD1 aligns across 9 bases. The CDR3 is 17 residues long. Germline-derived CDR1 and CDR2 are PRHDT and FYEKMQ (reference sequence). Unmatched junction bases numbered 8, after V lost 0 bases and J lost 6 bases. CDR3: CASSLGRDRVNPGELFF. The DNA of the CDR3 is TGTGCCAGCAGCTTAGGCCGGGACAGGGTAAACCCCGGGGAGCTGTTTTTT. Combining the CDR3 with reference TRBV13 and TRBJ2-2 gives the whole variable domain AAGVIQSPRHLIKEKRETATLKCYPIPRHDTVYWYQQGPGQDPQFLISFYEKMQSDKGSIPDRFSAQQFSDYHSELNMSSLELGDSALYFCASSLGRDRVNPGELFFGEGSRLTVL.

The gene calls are TRBV4-3 and TRBJ2-1; 7 bases are a match to TRBD2. The CDR3 sequence is 17 residues long. Germline V gene sequence: CDR1 LGHNA, CDR2 YSLEER. Trimming removed 1 base from V and 5 bases from J; junction bases left unmatched: 11. CDR3 in DNA: TGCGCCAGCAGCCAAGTTACTCTAGCGGATACACACAATGAGCAGTTCTTC. This gives the protein CASSQVTLADTHNEQFF.